The clone carrying this TCR beta chain occurred a few times. Antigen specificity is unknown. The data were taken from a study of response to subunit inactivated influenza vaccine. The V gene's germline CDR1 is SGHKS and CDR2 YYEKEE (reference sequence). This CDR3 has 13 residues. V trimming: 3 bases; J trimming: 4 bases; junction bases outside the gene matches: 2. Points from the study as a whole: The study's authors posited that every seasonal influenza vaccination enlists few new T cells.

TCRdb passed the RT-PCR reads through MiXCR, listing each CDR3 protein once. The repertoire holds about 650,000 distinct CDR3 sequences, with less than 15% as singletons. This receptor was obtained from a man aged 50-59 years who received an inactivated influenza vaccine. The gene calls are TRBV5-5 and TRBJ2-3, with TRBD1 identical over 7 bases. The starting material was PBMCs from blood, obtained 14 to 15 days before vaccination. CDR3 amino acids: CASSWGQPDTQYF. The DNA of the CDR3 is TGTGCCAGCAGCTGGGGACAGCCAGATACGCAGTATTTT.